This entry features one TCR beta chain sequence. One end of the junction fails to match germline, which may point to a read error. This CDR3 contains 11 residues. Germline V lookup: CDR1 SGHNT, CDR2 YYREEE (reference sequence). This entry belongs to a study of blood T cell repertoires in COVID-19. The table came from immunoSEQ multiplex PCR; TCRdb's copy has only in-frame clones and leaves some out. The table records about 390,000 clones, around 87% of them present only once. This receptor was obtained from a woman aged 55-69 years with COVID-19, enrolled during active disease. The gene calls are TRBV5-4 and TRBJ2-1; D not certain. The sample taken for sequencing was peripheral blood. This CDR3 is CASSLALEQFF. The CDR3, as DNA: TGTGCCAGCAGTTTGGCTCTAGAGCAGTTCTTC. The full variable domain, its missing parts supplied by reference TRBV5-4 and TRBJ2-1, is ETGVTQSPTHLIKTRGQQVTLRCSSQSGHNTVSWYQQALGQGPQFIFQYYREEENGRGNFPPRFSGLQFPNYSSELNVNALELDDSALYLCASSLALEQFFGPGTRLTVL.